This T cell receptor beta chain was found in a study of human thymus T cells. Thymus tissue for the work was resected from patients undergoing corrective heart surgery. Sequenced by immunoSEQ multiplex PCR; TCRdb stores in-frame clones only, minus some. The sample records 78,000 or so clones, about 96% being singletons. Germline CDR1 and CDR2: SQVTM and ANQGSEA. CDR3 size: 12 residues. The V gene lost 5 bases and the J gene lost 1 base, with 9 bases spanning the gap. V is TRBV29-1 and J is TRBJ2-7; D uncertain. The receptor was derived from a boy younger than two with a congenital heart defect but otherwise immunologically healthy. Sequenced material: thymus tissue. Here the CDR3 reads CSVCDKSYEQYF. The CDR3 region has the DNA TGCAGCGTTTGTGACAAATCCTACGAGCAGTACTTC.